One sample yielded the 22 T cell receptor beta chains listed below, sequenced in a study of T cells in Graves' hyperthyroidism and ophthalmopathy. What was amplified from RNA transcripts were TCR beta CDR3 regions. TCR CDR3 underwent first-round RT-PCR with the HTBI primer set. TCRdb called the multiplex PCR reads again in MiXCR, with one record for every CDR3 protein. The repertoire holds almost 600,000 distinct CDR3 sequences, with about 15% as singletons. The sequenced material came from blood. The receptors shown here come from a woman in her twenties or thirties with Graves' hyperthyroidism that later progressed to Graves' ophthalmopathy.

This clonotype was picked up many times. The chain is built from TRBV20-1 and TRBJ2-3, with 8 nucleotides matching TRBD1. CDR3 length equals 17 residues. V trimming: 3 bases; J trimming: 3 bases; junction bases outside the gene matches: 14. Per the germline V gene, CDR1 is DFQATT and CDR2 is SNEGSKA (reference sequence). Written as DNA, the CDR3 is TGCAGTGCTAGGTCCCTCCGTGAGACAGGGGTGACAGATACGCAGTATTTT. Translating gives CSARSLRETGVTDTQYF.

The rearrangement joins TRBV28 to TRBJ1-1, with unresolved D. Germline CDR1 reads MDHEN; CDR2 reads SYDVKM. V was shortened by 3 bases and J by 6 bases, with 14 bases between the two germline ends. CDR3 length: 14 amino acids. As DNA, the CDR3 is TGTGCCAGCAGTTTTACCCCCCAGCGGTCTGAAGCTTTCTTT. Its translation is CASSFTPQRSEAFF.

This clonotype turned up a few times. The rearrangement links TRBV20-1 to TRBJ2-1, with TRBD2 matching over 7 bases. V was pared by 3 bases and J by 6 bases, with 11 bases of the junction left unmatched. The length of the CDR3 is 15 residues. The germline V gene has CDR1 DFQATT and CDR2 SNEGSKA (reference sequence). The CDR3 here is CSARVSGMGINEQFF. CDR3 DNA: TGCAGTGCTAGGGTCAGCGGGATGGGAATCAATGAGCAGTTCTTC.

This clonotype was counted ten times or more. The V gene is TRBV4-1, the J gene TRBJ2-6; tentative D call: TRBD2 (6 bases). V lost 4 bases to trimming and J lost 2 bases, with 12 bases between them. Germline V gene data show CDR1 as MGHRA and CDR2 as YSYEKL. The CDR3 covers 16 residues. The CDR3 DNA is TGCGCCAGCAGCCGGTTATGGGGGGCTGGGGCCAACGTCCTGACTTTC. The encoded protein is CASSRLWGAGANVLTF.

This clonotype was counted between two and nine times. The chain joins TRBV30 to TRBJ2-1, with D tentatively TRBD1 or TRBD2 (6 bases each). Germline V gives CDR1 GTSNPN, CDR2 SVGIG (reference sequence). V was trimmed by 6 bases and J by 6 bases, leaving 18 bases between them. The CDR3 extends over 14 amino acids. The CDR3 sequence is CACQAGGIGNEQFF. The CDR3 DNA reads as TGTGCCTGCCAGGCCGGGGGCATAGGCAATGAGCAGTTCTTC.

This clonotype was recorded a few times. At one end the junction does not follow the germline gene, possibly because of a read error. J is TRBJ2-7 and V is TRBV28; 7 bases align to TRBD2. This CDR3 spans 15 amino acids. In germline, CDR1 is MDHEN, CDR2 SYDVKM. CDR3 protein: CASSGGGILGRERYF. The CDR3 DNA follows: TGTGCCAGCAGTGGGGGGGGGATTCTTGGGAGGGAGCGGTACTTC. Full variable domain (outside the CDR3, taken from reference TRBV28 and TRBJ2-7): DVKVTQSSRYLVKRTGEKVFLECVQDMDHENMFWYRQDPGLGLRLIYFSYDVKMKEKGDIPEGYSVSREKKERFSLILESASTNQTSMYLCASSGGGILGRERYFGPGTRLTVT.

This clonotype was detected many times. The chain joins TRBV5-1 to TRBJ1-4, with 7 bases matching TRBD1. The length of the CDR3 is 15 residues. Trimming cost V 4 bases and J 5 bases; bases outside gene matches: 8. CDR1 is SGHRS and CDR2 is YFSETQ in the germline V gene. CDR3 coding DNA: TGCGCCAGCAGCCCAAGGGAGGGACAGAATGAAAAACTGTTTTTT. Translated, it gives CASSPREGQNEKLFF.

This clonotype was seen many times. The V gene is TRBV7-9, the J gene TRBJ2-7; D gene uncertain. Per the germline V gene, CDR1 is SEHNR and CDR2 is FQNEAQ (reference sequence). This CDR3 is built from 11 residues. Trimming cost V 5 bases and J 5 bases, with 7 bases left between them. CDR3 DNA sequence: TGTGCCAGCAGCCCCCTGAACGAGCAGTACTTC. As protein: CASSPLNEQYF.

This clonotype was detected ten times or more. The CDR3 protein is CASSLDGTSPTDTQYF. The CDR3 nucleotides are TGTGCCAGCAGCTTAGATGGGACATCTCCCACAGATACGCAGTATTTT. V usage is TRBV11-3 and J usage is TRBJ2-3; TRBD1 might be the D (6 bases). This CDR3 is built from 16 residues. Germline V gene lookup returns CDR1 SGHNT and CDR2 YENEEA. Between the trimmed V and J ends, which lost 0 bases and 2 bases, there was a span of 12 bases.

V is TRBV10-1 and J is TRBJ2-1; TRBD1 matches at 12 bases. Germline-derived CDR1 and CDR2 are WNHNN and SYGVQD (reference sequence). This CDR3 has 16 residues. Unmatched junction bases numbered 8, after V lost 4 bases and J lost 7 bases. CDR3 coding DNA: TGCGCCAGCAGTGCCGCCGGGACAGGGGGCACGAATGAGCAGTTCTTC. This sequence encodes CASSAAGTGGTNEQFF.

At least ten counts were recorded for this clonotype. The V and J genes are TRBV2 and TRBJ2-7; D perhaps matches TRBD1 (6 bases). Germline V gene data show CDR1 as SNHLY and CDR2 as FYNNEI. This CDR3 spans 13 amino acids. Trimming took off 11 bases at V and 7 bases at J, with 21 bases between the two ends. In DNA, the CDR3 is TGTGCCTCAAACCCGGGACAAAATAGAGAGCAGTACTTC. Translating gives CASNPGQNREQYF.

The chain recombines TRBV11-2 with TRBJ2-3, with a possible D match to TRBD1 (6 bases). The CDR3 consists of 15 residues. Germline assignment: CDR1 SGHAT and CDR2 FQNNGV. V was cut by 0 bases and J by 4 bases, with 11 bases left in between. CDR3 residues: CASSLDQGMADTQYF. The CDR3 DNA follows: TGTGCCAGCAGCTTAGACCAGGGGATGGCAGATACGCAGTATTTT.

This clonotype has just a few counts. The chain combines TRBV6-1 with TRBJ2-7; 7 bases agree with TRBD2. The CDR3 contains 16 residues. V was pared by 10 bases and J by 4 bases, with 19 bases of the junction left unmatched. CDR1 and CDR2 (germline): MNHNS, SASEGT. For the CDR3, the DNA is TGTGCCACCGAGTTCAGTGTCGCGGGAGTAGGTTACGAGCAGTACTTC. Translating it yields CATEFSVAGVGYEQYF.

In this sample, this clonotype turned up many times. The genes are TRBV24-1 and TRBJ1-2; D is unresolved. With 5 bases removed from V and 8 bases from J, the gap between germline ends came to 14 bases. The germline V gene has CDR1 KGHDR and CDR2 SFDVKD. The CDR3 runs 13 residues. For the CDR3, the DNA is TGTGCCACCAGTGGTTATCGAGATGTGGGCTACACCTTC. Its translation is CATSGYRDVGYTF.

This clonotype has at least ten counts. The gene calls are TRBV10-3 and TRBJ2-3; 8 bases line up with TRBD2. The V gene end was trimmed by 2 bases and the J gene end by 5 bases; junction bases not matched to a gene: 9. CDR3 length: 16 amino acids. Per germline, CDR1 ENHRY and CDR2 SYGVKD. The CDR3 DNA sequence: TGTGCCATCAGTGAGAGAGCGGGAGTTACCCGAGATACGCAGTATTTT. Residues: CAISERAGVTRDTQYF.

Many counts were recorded for this clonotype. The gene calls are TRBV20-1 and TRBJ2-2; perhaps TRBD1 as D (6 bases). The CDR3 sequence is 14 residues long. CDR1 is DFQATT, CDR2 SNEGSKA, per germline (reference sequence). V dropped 4 bases and J dropped 0 bases, with 9 bases sitting between them. The chain's CDR3 is CSATGTSNTGELFF. In DNA form, the CDR3 reads TGCAGTGCTACGGGGACATCGAACACCGGGGAGCTGTTTTTT.

At least ten counts were recorded for this clonotype. The CDR3 is CASSSGQGDYEQYF. The CDR3 nucleotides are TGTGCCAGCAGCTCGGGACAGGGGGACTACGAGCAGTACTTC. The chain has TRBV27 and TRBJ2-7, with 11 bases identical to TRBD1. CDR3 length equals 14 residues. Trimming took 6 bases from V and 3 from J; bases not matched to a gene: 4. The germline V gene has CDR1 MNHEY and CDR2 SMNVEV (reference sequence).

This clonotype has at least ten counts. The chain carries TRBV5-1 and TRBJ2-1; D possibly matches TRBD1 or TRBD2 (5 bases each). The V and J ends lost 6 bases and 8 bases respectively, with 18 bases between them. The CDR3 is 14 amino acids. CDR1 and CDR2 (germline): SGHRS, YFSETQ. Here the CDR3 reads CASTRDGREDEQFF. The CDR3 bases are TGCGCCAGCACCAGGGACGGTCGAGAGGATGAGCAGTTCTTC.

This clonotype was seen a few times. This chain joins TRBV20-1 and TRBJ2-3, with 8 positions matching TRBD2. The CDR3 runs to 14 residues. The germline CDR1 and CDR2 sequences are DFQATT and SNEGSKA (reference sequence). Unmatched junction bases numbered 6, after V lost 3 bases and J lost 4 bases. The CDR3 protein is CSARGTSSSDTQYF. The CDR3 bases are TGCAGTGCTAGGGGGACTAGTAGTTCAGATACGCAGTATTTT.

The chain links TRBV19 to TRBJ2-7, with D possibly matching TRBD2 (5 bases). Trimming took off 7 bases at V and 0 bases at J, with 13 bases between the two ends. CDR1 is LNHDA and CDR2 is SQIVND in the germline V gene (reference sequence). The CDR3 consists of 14 residues. CDR3 coding DNA: TGTGCCAGTAAAATAGCGCTGAGCTCCTACGAGCAGTACTTC. This translates into CASKIALSSYEQYF.

J is TRBJ2-1 and V is TRBV24-1, with D unclear. CDR3 length equals 12 residues. V lost 5 bases and J 8 bases, leaving 9 bases between the germline ends. CDR1 and CDR2 from the germline V gene are KGHDR and SFDVKD. Here the CDR3 reads CATSGEGHEQFF. The CDR3, as DNA: TGTGCCACCAGTGGGGAAGGGCATGAGCAGTTCTTC.

The rearrangement links TRBV19 to TRBJ2-1; 11 nucleotides match TRBD1. V shed 3 bases and J 2 bases; nucleotides not matched to a gene: 9. This CDR3 is 18 amino acids long. The germline gives CDR1 LNHDA, CDR2 SQIVND (reference sequence). The chain's CDR3 is CASSIRTGGWGTYNEQFF. Written as DNA, the CDR3 is TGTGCCAGTAGTATTAGGACAGGGGGCTGGGGCACCTACAATGAGCAGTTCTTC.